The clone carrying this T cell receptor beta chain is medium-sized within its sample. Its target is not known. The data derive from a study of vaccination and CD4 T cells after COVID-19. Study summary: The convalescent group had six males, four females, seven Caucasians, two Asians, one multiracial. The BNT162b2 or mRNA-1273 vaccine was given to participants in two doses. Overlapping spike peptides served as the stimulus for the cells. These peptides came from SARS-CoV-2 and from the common cold coronaviruses HCoV-NL63, HCoV-OC43 and HCoV-229E. Notes on the study in general: The study examined relatively few convalescent patients and included no early post-infection timepoints.

Sequencing of the DNA from cultured CD4+ T cells was carried out with the Oncomine TCR Beta short-read assay. Once CD4+ T cells had been cultured, genomic DNA was extracted from them. TCRdb analysed the PCR reads with MiXCR anew, one entry per CDR3 protein. Of thousands of distinct CDR3 sequences listed, over 30% were seen once; the top ten hold 21%. Treatment here: roughly ten-day PBMC culture with coronavirus spike peptide pools or control peptides (ViraFEST assay). The unexposed donor's CD4+ T cells were collected before the COVID-19 pandemic (2011-2018). The sequence came from a human donor in good health. The source material was CD4+ T cells from blood, cultured in vitro.

CDR3 sequence reads: CASADSNQPQHF. The CDR3, as DNA: TGTGCCAGCGCGGATAGCAATCAGCCCCAGCATTTT. This chain connects TRBV6-2 or TRBV6-3 to TRBJ1-5; D is unresolved. Germline assignment: CDR1 MNHEY and CDR2 SVGEGT. Trimming left V 8 bases short and J 0 bases short, with 5 bases between. CDR3 length equals 12 residues.